The present entry profiles one TCR beta chain with its context. What it recognizes is unknown. This sample was taken from a study of OX40 agonist ivuxolimab in advanced cancers. Background on the study: The study enrolled dose-escalation patients with hepatocellular carcinoma, melanoma, renal cell or head and neck cancer.

There are 16 residues in the CDR3. CDR1 is MNHNY, CDR2 SVGAGI, per germline (reference sequence). The V end lost 6 bases, the J end lost 2 bases, and 19 bases lay between the germline ends. TCRdb's copy holds only in-frame clones and misses some; the assay was immunoSEQ multiplex PCR. The table records tens of thousands of clones, approximately 92% of them present only once. General study points: With doses of 0.1 to 3.0 mg/kg, CD4+ and CD8+ blood T cells had undergone clonal expansion by week 6.

This rearrangement joins TRBV6-6 to TRBJ2-5; no clear D. The source of this sequence is an adult with an advanced solid tumor such as melanoma, head and neck, liver or kidney cancer. The sequenced sample was CD4+ or CD8+ T cells sorted from blood, obtained in a trial of the OX40 agonist ivuxolimab. The CDR3 DNA reads as TGTGCCAGCAGCTACACCCGGGCAGCCTCACAAGAGACCCAGTACTTC. The encoded protein is CASSYTRAASQETQYF.